The 29 T cell receptor beta chains below were found in one sample sequenced in a study of early T cells in non-severe SARS-CoV-2 infection. TCRdb re-derived calls from the 5' RACE reads in MiXCR, one entry per CDR3 protein. The table records some 36,000 distinct CDR3 sequences, roughly 5.7% of them present only once. The sample comprised whole blood. These receptors all come from an adult who was a healthcare worker with PCR-confirmed SARS-CoV-2 infection or an uninfected control (not recorded which).

The CDR3 DNA sequence: TGTGCCAGCAGACCCTACTCAACCAAAAACATTCAGTACTTC. Translation: CASRPYSTKNIQYF. The chain employs TRBV2 and TRBJ2-4; D is ambiguous. V was shortened by 6 bases and J by 2 bases, with 11 bases between the two germline ends. CDR3 length: 14 residues. CDR1 is SNHLY and CDR2 is FYNNEI in the germline V gene.

This clonotype was seen repeatedly, ten times or more. The chain joins TRBV7-9 to TRBJ1-5, with D tentatively TRBD1 (5 bases). Per the germline V gene, CDR1 is SEHNR and CDR2 is FQNEAQ (reference sequence). This CDR3 comprises 15 residues. The V end lost 4 bases, the J end lost 0 bases, and 10 bases lay between the germline ends. CDR3 nucleotide sequence: TGTGCCAGCAGCTCAGGGTTTAATAGCAATCAGCCCCAGCATTTT. Translation gives CASSSGFNSNQPQHF. The complete variable domain, with remaining parts taken from reference TRBV7-9 and TRBJ1-5, reads DTGVSQNPRHKITKRGQNVTFRCDPISEHNRLYWYRQTLGQGPEFLTYFQNEAQLEKSRLLSDRFSAERPKGSFSTLEIQRTEQGDSAMYLCASSSGFNSNQPQHFGDGTRLSIL.

This clonotype was seen at least ten times. The rearrangement joins TRBV7-2 to TRBJ2-7, with D tentatively TRBD1 or TRBD2 (7 bases each). V lost 5 bases and J 3 bases, leaving 14 bases between the germline ends. Germline CDR1 and CDR2: SGHTA and FQGNSA. This CDR3 region has 14 residues. The CDR3 sequence: CASSPQGGVYEQYF. CDR3 coding DNA: TGTGCCAGCAGCCCTCAGGGGGGGGTCTACGAGCAGTACTTC.

Many counts were recorded for this clonotype. The rearrangement joins TRBV30 to TRBJ2-1; 10 bases map to TRBD1. V shed 5 bases and J 6 bases; nucleotides not matched to a gene: 7. CDR1 is GTSNPN, CDR2 SVGIG, per germline (reference sequence). This CDR3 spans 14 amino acids. The CDR3 is CAWARDRGSNEQFF. The CDR3 DNA follows: TGTGCCTGGGCACGGGACAGGGGTTCCAATGAGCAGTTCTTC.

This clonotype was picked up a small number of times. The chain carries TRBV5-4 and TRBJ2-2, with TRBD2 identical over 10 bases. The CDR3 covers 17 residues. The junction had 11 bases not matched to a gene; V was cut back by 4 bases and J by 5 bases. CDR1 and CDR2 (germline): SGHNT, YYREEE (reference sequence). CDR3 bases: TGTGCCAGCAGCCGGTCGAAAGCGGGAGGGCTTACCGGGGAGCTGTTTTTT. This translates into CASSRSKAGGLTGELFF.

The table lists this clonotype with many counts. The chain joins TRBV7-9 to TRBJ2-2, with TRBD2 matching over 8 bases. CDR1 is SEHNR and CDR2 is FQNEAQ in the germline V gene (reference sequence). With V trimmed by 1 base and J by 4 bases, 5 bases remained unmatched. CDR3 length: 16 amino acids. The CDR3 nucleotides are TGTGCCAGCAGCTTAGACCCGGGAGGGTTCACCGGGGAGCTGTTTTTT. As protein: CASSLDPGGFTGELFF.

This clonotype was detected ten times or more. The chain is built from TRBV29-1 and TRBJ1-2; the D is unclear. The length of the CDR3 is 11 residues. Trimming removed 6 bases from V and 6 bases from J, with 11 bases in between. Germline loops: CDR1 SQVTM, CDR2 ANQGSEA. The CDR3 DNA reads TGCAGCGTAGCTTCAAAGGATGGCTACACCTTC. Residues: CSVASKDGYTF. The variable domain in full, completed from reference TRBV29-1 and TRBJ1-2, reads SAVISQKPSRDICQRGTSLTIQCQVDSQVTMMFWYRQQPGQSLTLIATANQGSEATYESGFVIDKFPISRPNLTFSTLTVSNMSPEDSSIYLCSVASKDGYTFGSGTRLTVV.

This clonotype was seen many times. The chain is built from TRBV4-1 and TRBJ2-7; TRBD1 agrees at 11 bases. This CDR3 comprises 17 residues. V lost 1 base, J lost 5 bases, and 10 bases stayed unmatched. CDR1 and CDR2 (germline): MGHRA, YSYEKL. The CDR3 nucleotides are TGCGCCAGCAGCCAAGCACCCCGGGACAGGGGGATGGACGAGCAGTACTTC. Amino acids: CASSQAPRDRGMDEQYF.

V is TRBV11-3 and J is TRBJ2-5, with 8 bases matching TRBD2. The CDR3 consists of 15 residues. Germline-derived CDR1 and CDR2 are SGHNT and YENEEA. Trimming cost V 3 bases and J 4 bases; bases outside gene matches: 7. The CDR3 DNA reads as TGTGCCAGCAGCTTTCGAGCGGGAGATGGAGAGACCCAGTACTTC. The encoded protein is CASSFRAGDGETQYF.

This clonotype was observed a few times. The DNA of the CDR3 is TGTGCCACCAGGCCCAGCGGGCAAGCCTCCTACAATGAGCAGTTCTTC. Its protein is CATRPSGQASYNEQFF. This chain uses TRBV24-1 with TRBJ2-1; the D gene is possibly TRBD2 (6 bases). CDR1 is KGHDR and CDR2 is SFDVKD in the germline V gene. The V end lost 7 bases, the J end lost 0 bases, and 15 bases lay between the germline ends. The CDR3 sequence is 16 residues long.

V and J are TRBV7-6 and TRBJ2-1; D might be TRBD1 (5 bases). The CDR3 has 15 amino acids. Germline CDR1 and CDR2: SGHVS and FNYEAQ. The V gene lost 6 bases and the J gene lost 4 bases, with 16 bases spanning the gap. The CDR3 DNA is TGTGCCAGCAGTCGGCAGGGCAGTCAATACAATGAGCAGTTCTTC. This translates into CASSRQGSQYNEQFF. Looking up the rest from reference TRBV7-6 and TRBJ2-1 gives the full variable domain: GAGVSQSPRYKVTKRGQDVALRCDPISGHVSLYWYRQALGQGPEFLTYFNYEAQQDKSGLPNDRFSAERPEGSISTLTIQRTEQRDSAMYRCASSRQGSQYNEQFFGPGTRLTVL.

A few counts support this clonotype. A much larger clone differs by one base, so this may be a read error. This chain connects TRBV18 to TRBJ2-1; TRBD1 aligns across 8 bases. The CDR3 length is 15 residues. Germline V gene data show CDR1 as KGHSH and CDR2 as LQKENI. Written as DNA, the CDR3 is TGTGTCAGCTCACGGGGACAGGCTCCGGCCAATGAGCAGTTCTTC. Its translation: CVSSRGQAPANEQFF.

This clonotype was detected ten times or more. The genes are TRBV3-1 and TRBJ2-7; 8 positions agree with TRBD1. Germline-derived CDR1 and CDR2 are LGHDT and YNNKEL (reference sequence). The CDR3 has 14 amino acids. V was clipped by 1 base and J by 6 bases; unmatched bases: 5. This CDR3 reads CASSQGGQGGEQYF. In DNA, the CDR3 is TGTGCCAGCAGCCAAGGAGGACAGGGAGGCGAGCAGTACTTC.

This clonotype came up many times. Here the CDR3 reads CASSPEDRAYEQYF. In DNA, the CDR3 is TGTGCCAGCAGCCCTGAGGACAGGGCCTACGAGCAGTACTTC. The J gene is TRBJ2-7, the V gene TRBV7-9; TRBD1 matches at 8 bases. Unmatched junction bases numbered 5, after V lost 5 bases and J lost 2 bases. Germline V lookup: CDR1 SEHNR, CDR2 FQNEAQ (reference sequence). The CDR3 has 14 residues. The whole variable domain, remainder taken from reference TRBV7-9 and TRBJ2-7, is DTGVSQNPRHKITKRGQNVTFRCDPISEHNRLYWYRQTLGQGPEFLTYFQNEAQLEKSRLLSDRFSAERPKGSFSTLEIQRTEQGDSAMYLCASSPEDRAYEQYFGPGTRLTVT.

This clonotype is categorized as medium-sized (0.01 to 0.1%). The rearrangement links TRBV6-6 to TRBJ2-2, with 8 bases fitting TRBD1. Germline CDR1 and CDR2: MNHNY and SVGAGI (reference sequence). The CDR3 extends over 12 amino acids. V was pared by 3 bases and J by 14 bases, with 5 bases of the junction left unmatched. The CDR3 DNA is TGTGCCAGCAGTTATGAGGACAGGGCTCTGTTTTTT. As protein: CASSYEDRALFF.

The rearrangement joins TRBV20-1 to TRBJ1-4; a weak D match, TRBD1 (6 bases). Germline CDR1 is DFQATT and CDR2 is SNEGSKA (reference sequence). The CDR3 runs to 12 residues. The V gene lost 4 bases and the J gene lost 3 bases, with 6 bases spanning the gap. The DNA for the CDR3 is TGCAGTGCTACAGGGGCTAATGAAAAACTGTTTTTT. It specifies CSATGANEKLFF.

The V call is TRBV12-3 or TRBV12-4, the J call TRBJ2-5, with D unresolved. The CDR3 spans 14 residues. With 1 base removed from V and 3 bases from J, the gap between germline ends came to 9 bases. The CDR3 DNA reads TGTGCCAGCAGTTTAGGGGTACAGAAAGAGACCCAGTACTTC. This encodes CASSLGVQKETQYF.

This clonotype occurred many times. This chain uses TRBV28 with TRBJ2-5; 7 nucleotides line up with TRBD2. The junction had 4 bases not matched to a gene; V was cut back by 6 bases and J by 3 bases. The CDR3 has 13 residues. CDR1 and CDR2 from the germline V gene are MDHEN and SYDVKM. Here the CDR3 reads CASREGLKETQYF. The CDR3 DNA follows: TGTGCCAGCAGGGAGGGACTAAAAGAGACCCAGTACTTC.

This clonotype was found many times. The rearrangement uses TRBV12-3 or TRBV12-4 and TRBJ1-5; the D gene is possibly TRBD1 (6 bases). V lost 8 bases to trimming and J lost 5 bases, with 10 bases between them. This CDR3 region has 12 residues. Here the CDR3 DNA reads TGTGCCAGCCTGGGGGGGCATCAGCCCCAGCATTTT. This encodes CASLGGHQPQHF.

This clonotype was seen ten or more times. The chain is built from TRBV7-7 and TRBJ1-5; D is uncertain. The germline CDR1 and CDR2 sequences are SSHAT and FNYEAQ (reference sequence). The CDR3 is 15 residues long. V was cut by 3 bases and J by 1 base, with 10 bases left in between. The CDR3 nucleotides are TGTGCCAGCAGCTTGAGAGGGTTCAGCAATCAGCCCCAGCATTTT. Protein product: CASSLRGFSNQPQHF.

The rearrangement uses TRBV6-5 and TRBJ2-1; the D gene is possibly TRBD2 (5 bases). CDR1 is MNHEY, CDR2 SVGAGI, per germline. This CDR3 has 15 amino acids. Trimming took off 6 bases at V and 0 bases at J, with 12 bases between the two ends. The CDR3 nucleotides are TGTGCCAGCAGCCGCTGGACTGTCTCCTACAATGAGCAGTTCTTC. Translating gives CASSRWTVSYNEQFF.

The table lists this clonotype with many counts. This chain links TRBV29-1 with TRBJ2-5; D not certain. The germline gives CDR1 SQVTM, CDR2 ANQGSEA. V shed 5 bases and J shed 4 bases, with 11 bases lying between them. The CDR3 sequence is 12 residues long. CDR3 region: CSVIVGTETQYF. In nucleotides, the CDR3 is TGCAGCGTTATAGTGGGAACAGAGACCCAGTACTTC. The full variable domain, rest sourced from reference TRBV29-1 and TRBJ2-5, is SAVISQKPSRDICQRGTSLTIQCQVDSQVTMMFWYRQQPGQSLTLIATANQGSEATYESGFVIDKFPISRPNLTFSTLTVSNMSPEDSSIYLCSVIVGTETQYFGPGTRLLVL.

This clonotype was observed a handful of times. The chain's CDR3 is CASSLGPGRHENTEAFF. In DNA form, the CDR3 reads TGTGCCAGCAGTTTAGGGCCAGGCCGACATGAGAACACTGAAGCTTTCTTT. V is TRBV28 and J is TRBJ1-1; D uncertain. The CDR3 consists of 17 residues. The germline V and J ends were trimmed by 2 bases and 1 base, with 17 bases remaining between them. From germline, CDR1 is MDHEN and CDR2 SYDVKM. Together with reference TRBV28 and TRBJ1-1, the CDR3 gives the full variable domain: DVKVTQSSRYLVKRTGEKVFLECVQDMDHENMFWYRQDPGLGLRLIYFSYDVKMKEKGDIPEGYSVSREKKERFSLILESASTNQTSMYLCASSLGPGRHENTEAFFGQGTRLTVV.

This clonotype was counted at least ten times. The V gene is TRBV24-1, the J gene TRBJ1-2; no clear D gene. The V end lost 3 bases, the J end lost 6 bases, and 7 bases lay between the germline ends. CDR1 KGHDR and CDR2 SFDVKD come from the germline V gene. This CDR3 is 12 amino acids long. The CDR3 reads CATSDPPHGYTF. The CDR3 nucleotides are TGTGCCACCAGTGATCCCCCCCATGGCTACACCTTC.

This clonotype was seen repeatedly, ten times or more. This chain connects TRBV5-5 to TRBJ1-4; perhaps TRBD1 as D (6 bases). Trimming took 4 bases from V and 0 from J, leaving 10 bases between them. The length of the CDR3 is 15 residues. In germline, CDR1 is SGHKS, CDR2 YYEKEE (reference sequence). CDR3 sequence: CASSPRTATNEKLFF. As DNA, the CDR3 is TGTGCCAGCAGCCCCCGGACAGCAACTAATGAAAAACTGTTTTTT.

The chain uses TRBV12-3 or TRBV12-4 and TRBJ2-7; no reliable D call. V was trimmed by 3 bases and J by 5 bases, leaving 17 bases between them. The CDR3 spans 15 residues. Here the CDR3 DNA reads TGTGCCAGCAGTTTGAAAGGGCAAGGAGTCCACGAGCAGTACTTC. Protein sequence: CASSLKGQGVHEQYF.

At least ten counts were recorded for this clonotype. This chain connects TRBV6-1 to TRBJ2-7; D might be TRBD2 (6 bases). The CDR3 spans 13 residues. In germline, CDR1 is MNHNS, CDR2 SASEGT. The CDR3 spells CAVVWTNDYEQYF. The CDR3 region has the DNA TGTGCGGTGGTTTGGACTAATGACTACGAGCAGTACTTC.

This clonotype appeared many times. This sequence joins TRBV19 and TRBJ2-2; a weak D match, TRBD2 (6 bases). CDR1 is LNHDA, CDR2 SQIVND, per germline (reference sequence). The CDR3 is 15 residues long. V was trimmed by 6 bases and J by 1 base, leaving 12 bases between them. CDR3 coding DNA: TGTGCCAGTAGACCGCCGGGGGTGAACACCGGGGAGCTGTTTTTT. Translated, it gives CASRPPGVNTGELFF.

V is TRBV7-9 and J is TRBJ1-1; D is ambiguous. CDR1 is SEHNR and CDR2 is FQNEAQ in the germline V gene (reference sequence). The CDR3 contains 12 residues. V lost 3 bases and J lost 4, with 6 bases in between. CDR3 region: CASSFVSTEAFF. Written as DNA, the CDR3 is TGTGCCAGCAGCTTTGTCAGCACTGAAGCTTTCTTT.